This T cell receptor (beta chain) was identified in a study of OX40 agonist ivuxolimab in advanced cancers. About the investigation overall: Ivuxolimab was an agonistic, fully human IgG2 monoclonal antibody directed against OX40 (CD134), a costimulatory receptor. Among the roughly 50 dose-escalation patients, roughly 20 had hepatocellular carcinoma, roughly 15 melanoma, 9 renal cell carcinoma and 9 head and neck cancer. The dose-escalation cohort was around 84% male with a mean age of approximately 60 years, ranging from about 23 to 85. Partial responses occurred in three dose-escalation patients: two with cutaneous melanoma and one with hepatocellular carcinoma. Intravenous ivuxolimab was administered to patients every 2 weeks at six dose levels: 0.01, 0.1, 0.3, 1.5, 3 and 10 mg/kg. Peripheral TCRbeta sequencing was intended to test whether TCR sequence diversity was altered and clonal T-cell expansion was caused by ivuxolimab. The paper describes the monotherapy dose-escalation part (N of about 50 patients) of the phase I trial of ivuxolimab. Prior anti-PD-1, anti-PD-L1 or anti-CTLA-4 therapy was permitted, and approximately 42% of dose-escalation patients had received checkpoint inhibitors.

For sequencing of the TCRbeta CDR3 region, genomic DNA was extracted from the sorted cells. TCRbeta CDR3 regions were sequenced using the immunoSEQ Assay. The immuneACCESS repertoire file appears here via TCRdb, limited to in-frame rearrangements. These files lack a portion of the clones; in checked studies, under half of the deficit traces to unresolved V genes, and the cause of the others is not known. The sample table contains 20,000 to 25,000 clones; only one count was recorded for around 87% of them. The biggest ten clones account for about 17% of the sample. At the junction V is shortened by 0 bases and J by 0 bases; bases outside the gene matches: 8. The germline V gene yields LGHNA for CDR1 and YSLEER for CDR2. The CDR3 runs 19 amino acids, cysteine and phenylalanine included. Here the CDR3 DNA is all that survives: 57 bases in frame from base 1. The trial excluded patients who had a history of autoimmune disease or were on systemic immunosuppression. Peripheral blood for TCR sequencing was drawn from every dose cohort at baseline, at cycle 4 day 1 and at cycle 7 day 1. The samples were drawn from a first-in-human, open-label, multicenter phase I dose-escalation trial of ivuxolimab. Adults with locally advanced or metastatic head and neck squamous cell, hepatocellular, melanoma or renal cell carcinoma were enrolled in the trial. Before TCR sequencing, CD4+ and CD8+ T cells were separately sorted from peripheral blood.

As regards this clone: It has no known antigen specificity. No much larger clonotype is one base removed from it; base qualities were not supplied.

Results the study describes overall, beyond this receptor: The antigen specificity of the clonally expanded peripheral T cells was not determined. Clonal expansion of both CD4+ and CD8+ blood T cells was observed from baseline to week 6 at doses 0.1 to 3.0 mg/kg. In the 0.1-3.0 mg/kg groups, partial responders had among the lowest normalized peripheral clonal expansion, particularly in CD8+ T cells. Low levels of normalized T-cell clonal expansion were also seen in some patients who did not respond. On average, CD8+ T cells showed more expanded clones than CD4+ T cells after ivuxolimab.

The sequence was obtained from an adult with an advanced solid tumor such as melanoma, head and neck, liver or kidney cancer. The chain uses TRBV4-3 and TRBJ2-2; TRBD1 matches 9 bases in the middle. The sequenced sample was CD4+ or CD8+ T cells sorted from blood, obtained in a trial of the OX40 agonist ivuxolimab. In nucleotide form, the sequence is TGCGCCAGCAGCCAAGATCGCCTGGGACAGGGATCGAACACCGGGGAGCTGTTTTTT. It codes for CASSQDRLGQGSNTGELFF.